What follows are 21 T cell receptor beta chains derived from one specimen sequenced in a study of T cells in narcolepsy. Assay used: immunoSEQ multiplex PCR; TCRdb lists only in-frame clones, some missing. The sample includes around 30,000 clones, roughly 73% of them seen just once. The sample comprised CD45RA- memory CD4+ T cells from PBMCs. Source of these receptors: a human donor with narcolepsy.

The chain employs TRBV5-6 and TRBJ1-1, with D unresolved. The CDR3 spans 13 residues. The germline V gene encodes CDR1 SGHDT and CDR2 YYEEEE. V was trimmed by 0 bases and J by 5 bases, leaving 8 bases between them. The CDR3: CASSLGWRTEAFF. CDR3 nucleotide sequence: TGTGCCAGCAGCTTGGGCTGGAGGACTGAAGCTTTCTTT.

This clone was detected a few times. The chain links TRBV27 to TRBJ2-2; D unresolved. The V gene lost 7 bases and the J gene lost 2 bases, with 8 bases spanning the gap. This CDR3 is built from 13 residues. CDR1 is MNHEY, CDR2 SMNVEV, per germline (reference sequence). In DNA, the CDR3 is TGTGCCAGCATAGTTCCCAACACCGGGGAGCTGTTTTTT. Translation gives CASIVPNTGELFF.

The chain carries TRBV4-1 and TRBJ1-5; TRBD1 aligns across 9 bases. V was clipped by 2 bases and J by 10 bases; unmatched bases: 9. This CDR3 comprises 15 residues. The germline gives CDR1 MGHRA, CDR2 YSYEKL. The CDR3 sequence is CASSQPDRGVEPQHF. The CDR3 nucleotides read TGCGCCAGCAGCCAACCCGACAGGGGGGTAGAACCCCAGCATTTT.

This rearrangement joins TRBV6-6 to TRBJ2-1, with 7 bases fitting TRBD1. Per the germline V gene, CDR1 is MNHNY and CDR2 is SVGAGI (reference sequence). The CDR3 runs 15 residues. The junction had 9 bases not matched to a gene; V was cut back by 2 bases and J by 8 bases. The CDR3 nucleotides read TGTGCCAGCAGTTACGGTCCACAGGGGACGGATGAGCAGTTCTTC. It is translated as CASSYGPQGTDEQFF.

The count of this clone is one. The chain has TRBV6-4 and TRBJ2-3; TRBD2 agrees at 8 bases. CDR1 MRHNA and CDR2 SNTAGT come from the germline V gene. The CDR3 contains 14 residues. V gave up 3 bases and J gave up 9 bases; unmatched junction bases: 8. The CDR3 region has the DNA TGTGCCAGCAGTGAAGCCGGGACTAGGGGGACGCAGTATTTT. This encodes CASSEAGTRGTQYF.

A remark on this clone: Without the conserved terminal phenylalanine or tryptophan, this CDR3 likely stems from a read error. The CDR3 protein is CASSRRTDEAFS. CDR3 coding DNA: TGTGCCAGCAGCCGCCGGACAGATGAAGCTTTCTCT. The chain recombines TRBV5-6 with TRBJ1-1; D is possibly TRBD1 (6 bases). The germline CDR1 and CDR2 sequences are SGHDT and YYEEEE. The CDR3 is 12 amino acids. The V and J ends lost 4 bases and 7 bases respectively, with 11 bases between them.

As concerns this clone: In the same sample, other DNA sequences code for this CDR3. V gene TRBV11-3 combines with J gene TRBJ1-1; D uncertain. Germline values: CDR1 SGHNT, CDR2 YENEEA. Trimming took off 1 base at V and 1 base at J, with 4 bases between the two ends. This CDR3 contains 13 residues. CDR3 in DNA: TGTGCCAGCAGCTTAGGCGGGAACACTGAAGCTTTCTTT. This translates into CASSLGGNTEAFF.

This clone was counted only a few times. This chain joins TRBV5-1 and TRBJ1-2; unclear D gene. Trimming removed 0 bases from V and 8 bases from J, with 8 bases in between. The CDR3 spans 12 residues. Germline CDR1 is SGHRS and CDR2 is YFSETQ. CDR3 protein: CASSLEGSGYTF. In nucleotides, the CDR3 is TGCGCCAGCAGCTTGGAAGGGAGCGGCTACACCTTC.

J is TRBJ2-7 and V is TRBV11-3; D might be TRBD1 (6 bases). This CDR3 spans 15 amino acids. CDR1 and CDR2 (germline): SGHNT, YENEEA. V shed 5 bases and J shed 0 bases, with 14 bases lying between them. The chain's CDR3 is CASSPGAGNSYEQYF. The CDR3 DNA sequence: TGTGCCAGCAGCCCAGGGGCAGGGAACTCCTACGAGCAGTACTTC.

V is TRBV11-2 and J is TRBJ1-5; D may be TRBD1 (5 bases). V lost 0 bases, J lost 6 bases, and 12 bases lay in between. The CDR3 loop spans 15 amino acids. The germline gives CDR1 SGHAT, CDR2 FQNNGV. The CDR3 loop is CASSLDGAGSQPQHF. DNA of the CDR3: TGTGCCAGCAGCTTAGATGGGGCAGGGAGTCAGCCCCAGCATTTT. Filled out from reference TRBV11-2 and TRBJ1-5, the complete variable domain reads EAGVAQSPRYKIIEKRQSVAFWCNPISGHATLYWYQQILGQGPKLLIQFQNNGVVDDSQLPKDRFSAERLKGVDSTLKIQPAKLEDSAVYLCASSLDGAGSQPQHFGDGTRLSIL.

This chain uses TRBV28 with TRBJ2-5; 8 bases are shared with TRBD1. The DNA end lines up better with TRBJ2-7; the J call may be wrong. CDR3 size: 13 residues. Germline V gives CDR1 MDHEN, CDR2 SYDVKM. CDR3 residues: CASSSQGAVEQYF. In DNA, the CDR3 is TGTGCCAGCAGTTCTCAGGGGGCGGTCGAGCAGTACTTC.

The chain joins TRBV28 to TRBJ2-5, with D possibly matching TRBD2 (5 bases). V gave up 3 bases and J gave up 5 bases, with 10 bases separating them. Germline-derived CDR1 and CDR2 are MDHEN and SYDVKM. The CDR3 totals 13 residues. The CDR3 region is CASSFPERETQYF. CDR3 nucleotides: TGTGCCAGCAGTTTCCCGGAGCGGGAGACCCAGTACTTC.

The gene calls are TRBV4-1 and TRBJ2-7; 10 positions match TRBD2. Germline V gene lookup returns CDR1 MGHRA and CDR2 YSYEKL. V lost 0 bases, J lost 0 bases, and 5 bases stayed unmatched. The CDR3 is 17 residues long. The CDR3 protein is CASSQDRASGGSYEQYF. For the CDR3, the DNA is TGCGCCAGCAGCCAAGATAGGGCTAGCGGGGGCTCCTACGAGCAGTACTTC.

The V call is TRBV10-3, the J call TRBJ2-3, with TRBD1 matching over 7 bases. The CDR3 is made up of 13 amino acids. Germline trimming cut 6 bases from V and 1 base from J; bases unmatched to any gene: 1. CDR1 and CDR2 (germline): ENHRY, SYGVKD. The CDR3 region is CAISGQGTDTQYF. The DNA of the CDR3 is TGTGCCATCAGCGGACAGGGCACAGATACGCAGTATTTT.

The rearrangement uses TRBV18 and TRBJ1-2; no clear D gene. Germline-derived CDR1 and CDR2 are KGHSH and LQKENI. V lost 6 bases, J lost 1 base, and 12 bases lay in between. The CDR3 runs to 14 residues. The CDR3 sequence is CASSAQKRNYGYTF. As DNA, the CDR3 is TGTGCCAGCTCGGCGCAGAAGCGTAACTATGGCTACACCTTC.

The chain has TRBV2 and TRBJ2-1; TRBD2 agrees at 8 bases. Germline assignment: CDR1 SNHLY and CDR2 FYNNEI. V was clipped by 6 bases and J by 7 bases; unmatched bases: 14. This CDR3 contains 16 residues. CDR3 sequence reads: CASRFQTSAVGNEQFF. The DNA for the CDR3 is TGTGCCAGCAGGTTTCAGACTAGCGCCGTGGGGAATGAGCAGTTCTTC.

This chain joins TRBV25-1 and TRBJ1-4, with D perhaps matching TRBD1 (5 bases). In germline, CDR1 is MGHDK, CDR2 SYGVNS. The CDR3 length is 17 residues. V dropped 3 bases and J dropped 6 bases, with 20 bases sitting between them. The CDR3 here is CASSDPGPGGFDEKLFF. The CDR3 DNA reads TGTGCCAGCAGTGACCCCGGCCCGGGGGGGTTTGATGAAAAACTGTTTTTT.

The chain is built from TRBV5-1 and TRBJ2-2, with a tentative D call TRBD2 (5 bases). CDR1 SGHRS and CDR2 YFSETQ come from the germline V gene. Trimming pared 2 bases from V and 2 bases from J, leaving 7 bases between. The CDR3 runs 14 residues. In DNA form, the CDR3 reads TGCGCCAGCAGCTTAAGACTAAACACCGGGGAGCTGTTTTTT. Encoded protein: CASSLRLNTGELFF.

The rearrangement uses TRBV12-5 and TRBJ1-5; unclear D gene. V lost 7 bases to trimming and J lost 3 bases, with 16 bases between them. CDR1 LGHNT and CDR2 FRNRAP come from the germline V gene. The CDR3 spans 15 residues. The CDR3 loop is CASAVDGRDNQPQHF. CDR3 DNA sequence: TGTGCTAGTGCCGTGGACGGGAGAGACAATCAGCCCCAGCATTTT.

The CDR3 DNA is TGTGCCAGCAGTTACCCCGGAAGGAACACTGAAGCTTTCTTT. This sequence encodes CASSYPGRNTEAFF. This chain joins TRBV6-6 and TRBJ1-1; unclear D gene. CDR1 is MNHNY and CDR2 is SVGAGI in the germline V gene (reference sequence). Between the trimmed V and J ends, which lost 2 bases and 1 base, there was a span of 8 bases. The CDR3 loop spans 14 amino acids.

This clone was counted only a few times. The J gene is TRBJ2-1, the V gene TRBV6-5; the D gene is possibly TRBD1 (6 bases). Germline CDR1 MNHEY, CDR2 SVGAGI. The CDR3 is made up of 14 amino acids. Trimming left V 2 bases short and J 6 bases short, with 11 bases between. Written as DNA, the CDR3 is TGTGCCAGCAGTTACAGTCAGGGGTCCAATGAGCAGTTCTTC. Protein: CASSYSQGSNEQFF.